Below, 13 T cell receptor beta chains from the same sample are listed, as sequenced in a study of cytomegalovirus exposure and HLA in healthy donors. PCR used 60 Vbeta primers and 13 Jbeta primers. Data came from immunoSEQ multiplex PCR; TCRdb stores just in-frame clones and leaves some out. The repertoire table contains some 150,000 clones. Sample: PBMCs. The source is a woman aged 18 to 35 in good health and CMV-seronegative.

The chain couples TRBV9 to TRBJ1-3; TRBD1 agrees at 7 bases. The CDR3 covers 15 residues. Germline V gives CDR1 SGDLS, CDR2 YYNGEE. With 0 bases clipped from V and 6 bases from J, the junction kept 6 bases outside the gene matches. The CDR3 sequence: CASSVGWDSVNTIYF. The DNA of the CDR3 is TGTGCCAGCAGCGTAGGGTGGGACAGTGTAAACACCATATATTTT.

The chain recombines TRBV28 with TRBJ2-5, with TRBD2 identical over 7 bases. Germline V gene sequence: CDR1 MDHEN, CDR2 SYDVKM. V lost 7 bases and J lost 0; bases outside the gene matches: 11. The CDR3 runs 16 residues. CDR3 region: CASTLELLADQETQYF. Written as DNA, the CDR3 is TGTGCCAGCACCCTGGAACTTCTAGCGGACCAAGAGACCCAGTACTTC.

The V and J genes are TRBV18 and TRBJ2-5, with 11 bases fitting TRBD1. V lost 1 base and J lost 2; bases outside the gene matches: 3. The CDR3 consists of 16 residues. Germline-derived CDR1 and CDR2 are KGHSH and LQKENI. This chain's CDR3 is CASSPRTGGYQETQYF. CDR3 DNA sequence: TGTGCCAGCTCACCACGGACAGGGGGCTATCAAGAGACCCAGTACTTC.

The rearrangement joins TRBV27 to TRBJ2-1; tentative D call: TRBD2 (6 bases). Trimming removed 2 bases from V and 11 bases from J, with 13 bases in between. Looked up from germline, CDR1 is MNHEY and CDR2 is SMNVEV (reference sequence). CDR3 length equals 13 residues. DNA of the CDR3: TGTGCCAGCAGTTTACCCGGTGGAGGGAAGCAGTTCTTC. It encodes CASSLPGGGKQFF.

The chain links TRBV6-4 to TRBJ2-1, with 8 bases that match TRBD1. V shed 3 bases, J shed 16 bases, and the junction held 11 bases outside the gene matches. The CDR3 length is 13 residues. The germline CDR1 and CDR2 sequences are MRHNA and SNTAGT. Here the CDR3 DNA reads TGTGCCAGCAGTGAAAGTCCTGAGGGACAGGTATTCTTC. It encodes CASSESPEGQVFF.

The chain is built from TRBV6-7 and TRBJ2-5; 7 bases line up with TRBD1. TRBV6-7 is flagged as an ORF with uncertain function. CDR3 size: 17 residues. V dropped 5 bases and J dropped 4; count of bases not matched to a gene: 16. The CDR3 spells CASSIGGAGIRGETQYF. The CDR3 nucleotides read TGTGCCAGCAGTATAGGGGGCGCAGGGATTAGAGGAGAGACCCAGTACTTC.

The V gene is TRBV6-4, the J gene TRBJ2-1; D ambiguous. Trimming took 3 bases from V and 5 from J, leaving 8 bases between them. Germline V gives CDR1 MRHNA, CDR2 SNTAGT. This CDR3 region has 13 residues. This CDR3 reads CASSEGADNEQFF. The CDR3 DNA is TGTGCCAGCAGTGAAGGAGCTGACAATGAGCAGTTCTTC.

V and J are TRBV5-1 and TRBJ1-1, with TRBD1 matching 7 bases. The CDR3 sequence is 14 residues long. The V gene's germline CDR1 is SGHRS and CDR2 YFSETQ. Trimming at V came to 3 bases and at J to 1 base, leaving 3 bases not matched to a gene. The CDR3 coding sequence is TGCGCCAGCAGCTCGGGACAGCCGAACACTGAAGCTTTCTTT. This gives the protein CASSSGQPNTEAFF.

This sequence joins TRBV15 and TRBJ2-7, with TRBD1 identical over 9 bases. In germline, CDR1 is LNHNV, CDR2 YYDKDF (reference sequence). The trim removed 0 bases at V and 4 bases at J, leaving 4 bases unmatched. The CDR3 is 15 amino acids. In DNA, the CDR3 is TGTGCCACCAGCAGAGATAAGACAGGGGGTTACGAGCAGTACTTC. This gives the protein CATSRDKTGGYEQYF. The full variable domain, with the rest looked up from reference TRBV15 and TRBJ2-7, is DAMVIQNPRYQVTQFGKPVTLSCSQTLNHNVMYWYQQKSSQAPKLLFHYYDKDFNNEADTPDNFQSRRPNTSFCFLDIRSPGLGDTAMYLCATSRDKTGGYEQYFGPGTRLTVT.

Here the CDR3 reads CASSLQGWNEQFF. CDR3 coding DNA: TGTGCCAGCAGTCTTCAGGGTTGGAATGAGCAGTTCTTC. The rearrangement joins TRBV7-6 to TRBJ2-1; D possibly corresponds to TRBD1 (5 bases). This CDR3 region has 13 residues. Germline assignment: CDR1 SGHVS and CDR2 FNYEAQ. Trimming removed 6 bases from V and 7 bases from J, with 13 bases in between.

This sequence joins TRBV27 and TRBJ2-2; D perhaps matches TRBD2 (6 bases). Germline CDR1 is MNHEY and CDR2 is SMNVEV (reference sequence). V dropped 8 bases and J dropped 5 bases, with 15 bases sitting between them. The CDR3 extends over 14 amino acids. The CDR3 nucleotides are TGTGCCAGCGAAAGGAGGGGAAAAACCGGGGAGCTGTTTTTT. As protein: CASERRGKTGELFF.

Here the CDR3 reads CASSYTGQGREKLFF. The CDR3 DNA sequence: TGTGCCAGCAGTTACACAGGACAGGGAAGGGAAAAACTGTTTTTT. The V gene is TRBV6-5, the J gene TRBJ1-4; 8 positions match TRBD1. This CDR3 region has 15 residues. Trimming cost V 2 bases and J 8 bases; bases outside gene matches: 7. CDR1 and CDR2 from the germline V gene are MNHEY and SVGAGI.

The V gene is TRBV6-1, the J gene TRBJ2-7, with TRBD1 matching over 7 bases. V was pared by 7 bases and J by 0 bases, with 6 bases of the junction left unmatched. The CDR3 is 14 residues long. The germline CDR1 and CDR2 sequences are MNHNS and SASEGT. The CDR3 spells CASTPTGFSYEQYF. The CDR3 DNA follows: TGTGCCAGCACCCCGACAGGGTTCTCCTACGAGCAGTACTTC.